This T cell receptor (beta chain) originates from a study of blood T cell repertoires in COVID-19. Study context: Collection of acute and convalescent COVID-19 samples took place in the United States, Italy and Spain. The analysed material was cDNA or gDNA that came from T cells, B-cell-depleted T cells, or PBMCs.

Germline CDR1 SSHAT, CDR2 FNYEAQ (reference sequence). The length of the CDR3 is 13 residues. Trimming left V 2 bases short and J 4 bases short, with 9 bases between. Original processing notes: Scientists estimated how many nucleated cells there were by amplifying reference gene primers. Clones were sequenced by immunoSEQ multiplex PCR, and TCRdb holds only the in-frame ones, with some missing. V and J calls and clone size are given by that table; D and trimming were obtained from the DNA. The sample includes some 300,000 clones, 88% of them seen just once. The source is a woman in her 30s who had recovered from COVID-19. The chain recombines TRBV7-7 with TRBJ2-7; no firm D call. Sequenced: peripheral blood. The CDR3 loop is CASSLNFGYEQYF. CDR3 DNA: TGTGCCAGCAGCTTAAACTTCGGTTACGAGCAGTACTTC.